This is a list of T cell receptor beta chains from one sample in a study of somatic mutations in cytotoxic T cells in rheumatoid arthritis. The assay was immunoSEQ multiplex PCR, and TCRdb's table has in-frame clones only and misses some. The table lists 13,000 to 15,000 clones, 65% to 80% of them singletons. Sequenced material: CD8+ T cells sorted from blood. These TCRs come from an adult with rheumatoid arthritis. Both conserved end residues are part of each CDR3. A D gene is named only where the DNA matches it firmly. Expanded clones get a size class; other rows say once, few or many, or leave the size out.

clone_size	j_call	v_call	d_call	cdr3_nt	cdr3_aa
.	TRBJ2-3	TRBV5-5	TRBD1	TGTGCCAGCAGCTTGGGGACAGGGTCGGATACGCAGTATTTT	CASSLGTGSDTQYF
.	TRBJ2-1	TRBV4-1	.	TGCGCCAGCAGCCAAGAGGGAAATGAGCAGTTCTTC	CASSQEGNEQFF
few	TRBJ2-7	TRBV2	.	TGTGCCAGCAGTCGCTCCTACGAGCAGTACTTC	CASSRSYEQYF
.	TRBJ2-3	TRBV6-6	.	TGTGCCAGCAGTTACGATATAACGCAGTATTTT	CASSYDITQYF
.	TRBJ1-1	TRBV5-5	.	TGTGCCAGCAGCTTGAAGGGCACTGAAGCTTTCTTT	CASSLKGTEAFF
.	TRBJ2-4	TRBV28	.	TGTGCCACAGAGCGGATTGTAATGTCCAACCAAAACATTCAGTACTTC	CATERIVMSNQNIQYF
.	TRBJ1-1	TRBV12-5	.	TGTGCTAGTGGTTTGGTGAGGGGAGAAGCTTTCTTT	CASGLVRGEAFF
.	TRBJ2-7	TRBV18	TRBD1	TGTGCCAGCTCACCAAACAGGGGCAACTCCTACGAGCAGTACTTC	CASSPNRGNSYEQYF
.	TRBJ2-1	TRBV4-1	.	TGCGCCAGCAGCCAAGTATCCCCCCGACAGTCCTCGGAGCAGTTCTTC	CASSQVSPRQSSEQFF
.	TRBJ2-1	TRBV10-2	TRBD2	TGCGCCAGCGTAGCGGGAGGGCCCATCAATGAGCAGTTCTTC	CASVAGGPINEQFF
.	TRBJ2-5	TRBV13	.	TGTGCCAGCAGCACAAGGGACTACCAAGAGACCCAGTACTTC	CASSTRDYQETQYF
.	TRBJ1-1	TRBV6-9	.	TGTGCCAGCAGTTACCGGCACCGAAGGACTGAAGCTTTCTTT	CASSYRHRRTEAFF
.	TRBJ1-5	TRBV7-9	.	TGTGCCAGCAGCTTAGGGGCAGGCCCCAAGCACTTT	CASSLGAGPKHF
.	TRBJ2-7	TRBV4-2	.	TGTGCCAGCAGCCAAGCCCTACCTCCGGCCGAGCAGTACTTC	CASSQALPPAEQYF